This TCR beta chain was documented in a study of cytomegalovirus exposure and HLA in healthy donors. Note on this clone: As yet, its antigen is unknown.

The germline V gene has CDR1 MDHEN and CDR2 SYDVKM. V was clipped by 5 bases and J by 1 base, with 14 bases between them. The CDR3 is 16 residues long. Study-wide results and limits: An analysis done earlier found most TCR beta V segments productive about 90% or about 30% of the time.

This PCR relied on a set of 60 Vbeta primers and 13 Jbeta primers. Measured with immunoSEQ multiplex PCR; TCRdb has only the in-frame clones, and not every one. This repertoire shows about 180,000 clones, approximately 73% found once; its top ten account for 2% to 2.5%. Input material: PBMCs. The chain employs TRBV28 and TRBJ2-2, with D perhaps matching TRBD2 (5 bases). This TCR derives from a woman aged 25 to 39 in good health and CMV-seropositive. The CDR3 sequence: CASSPLTGRNTGELFF. The CDR3 bases are TGTGCCAGCAGTCCTTTAACGGGGAGGAACACCGGGGAGCTGTTTTTT.